This entry features one T cell receptor (beta chain) sequence. The antigen it binds to is not known. There are no base qualities to consult, and no much larger clone falls within one base. The source of the sample is a study of blood T cells in healthy people across ages (dated by TCRdb to between 2014 and 2017). Background on the whole study: In model experiments, template switching captured about one uniquely barcoded TCR beta cDNA molecule for every two T cells. Age-related changes in TCR beta repertoire diversity were measured in the study by deep sequencing normalized with unique cDNA molecular identifiers. Donors were grouped into four age groups: young (average about 15 years), middle-aged (approximately 41), aged (around 60) and long-lived (82). To avoid experimental bias, donors of different ages were spread randomly across the sequencing lanes. For two donors (one aged 18 to 29 and one aged 80 or older), the study analyzed two additional independent replicas of 1 million unique cDNA reads from the same blood draw. Points the paper makes about the study in general: Observed TCR beta diversity correlated strongly with the percentage of naive T cells measured by flow cytometry. Observed TCR beta diversity per million T cells fell roughly linearly with age, and a significant reduction was already apparent by age about 43. Because the CMV infection status of the donors was unknown, age-related changes in expanded clonotypes may potentially have been confounded. Total diversity estimates from one million sequenced T cells were considered lower bounds and underestimates. Compared with the aged group, more naive CD4+ T cells, fewer expanded clones and increased TCR diversity were shown by the long-lived group, suggesting age selection. Since profiling was done on bulk unsorted PBMCs, naive and antigen-experienced compartments could not be conclusively compared.

The library was produced with 5' RACE. These reads were obtained on an Illumina HiSeq 2500. A second PCR of about 6 to 12 cycles was performed with a sample-barcoded 5' primer and a J-beta primer mix. A unique molecular identifier was introduced onto each TCR beta cDNA molecule by a template-switch 5' adaptor carrying 12 random nucleotides. At least 2.5 million CDR3-containing paired-end reads were obtained from each sample. The Mint cDNA synthesis kit, primed by a TRBC-specific oligonucleotide, was used to synthesize first-strand cDNA from all RNA. Following uracil-DNA glycosylase treatment, all cDNA underwent a first 18-cycle PCR with the universal primers M1SS and BC2_uni_R. The original methods were these. Each sample was normalized by randomly selecting 1 million high-quality reads, each carrying a distinct molecular identifier. Reads with shared molecular identifiers were discarded instead of being binned into consensus sequences. MiTCR, set to a Q25 quality threshold and the strictest error-elimination algorithm, was used for CDR3 identification, clonotype clustering and error correction. A nonparametric unseen species model using Euler transformation provided a lower-bound estimate of total TCR beta diversity. Starting from the raw public reads, TCRdb applied fastp trimming at Q25, assembled clones with MiXCR and retained in-frame beta chains. Every entry covers one CDR3 protein and lists the most common genes and DNA from its rows. The V and J calls, along with clone size, are taken from TCRdb and not from the paper's own processing. A total of about 640,000 distinct CDR3 sequences appear in this sample, roughly two fifths of them only once. The ten largest account for around 30% of the sample.

The CDR3 covers 17 residues, taking in both the cysteine and the phenylalanine. The sequence is cut down to CDR3 DNA, 51 bases in frame from base 1. V and J are trimmed by 3 bases and 13 bases, and the gene matches miss 21 bases of the junction. The germline V gene provides CDR1 LGHNA and CDR2 YNFKEQ. The roughly 39 donors, aged about 6 to 95 years, were systemically healthy Caucasian individuals from Russia. Each donor gave 8.5 to 10 milliliters of peripheral blood, collected into EDTA-treated Vacutainer tubes. Ficoll-Paque density-gradient centrifugation was used to isolate PBMCs, with at least 6 million per sample. Trizol reagent was used to extract total RNA from PBMCs, with at least 5.5 micrograms per sample. For every donor, an aliquot of PBMCs went through flow cytometry to measure the percentages of naive CD45RAhigh/CD27high T cells.

Here the chain combines TRBV4-2 and TRBJ2-1, with 7 bases matching TRBD2. This TCR derives from a man aged 80 or over in good health. Sample: blood. In nucleotide form, the sequence is TGTGCCAGCAGCCAGCAACAAGGGGCTAGCGGACAAGAGGCCCAGTTCTTC. This is translated as CASSQQQGASGQEAQFF.